Included here is one T cell receptor beta chain sequence, with context. Sequencing was performed with immunoSEQ multiplex PCR; in TCRdb, only in-frame clones are kept and a portion is missing. The table includes about 100,000 clones, approximately 86% detected once. The sample belongs to a study of blood T cell repertoires in COVID-19. The CDR3 has 16 residues. V lost 7 bases, J lost 0 bases, and 8 bases stayed unmatched. Per germline, CDR1 LNHDA and CDR2 SQIVND (reference sequence). The receptor's source is a man between 60 and 75 years old with acute or convalescent COVID-19. The sample was peripheral blood. V is TRBV19 and J is TRBJ1-4; 7 bases agree with TRBD1. The CDR3 is CASKDRAPATNEKLFF. DNA of the CDR3: TGTGCCAGTAAAGACAGGGCCCCTGCAACTAATGAAAAACTGTTTTTT.